This T cell receptor (beta chain) emerged from a study of CD8 T cells in ankylosing spondylitis. Construction of TCR beta libraries was performed using quantitative 5'-RACE with molecular barcodes. TCRdb reprocessed the 5' RACE reads with MiXCR, giving one entry per CDR3 protein. The sample holds some 840,000 distinct CDR3 sequences, 12% seen once. General study findings and limits: Disease-linked clones bore a CD8+ phenotype and were relatively rare in peripheral blood. Ankylosing spondylitis blood appeared to be characterized by a TCR beta motif of roughly eight highly homologous variants. Earlier authors reported some of these motif variants in reactive arthritis synovial fluid and blood. Clones tied to disease were said to be significantly enriched in matched ankylosing spondylitis synovial fluid.

Concerning this clonotype itself: Its antigen is still unknown.

Germline V lookup: CDR1 SGHRS, CDR2 YFSETQ. The ends lost 2 bases at V and 2 bases at J; junction bases unmatched: 1. This CDR3 comprises 15 residues. V gene TRBV5-1 combines with J gene TRBJ1-6; the match to TRBD1 covers 7 bases. This receptor was taken from a male donor with ankylosing spondylitis. The sample was blood, either unsorted or a sorted T cell fraction (not recorded which). CDR3 sequence (DNA): TGCGCCAGCAGCTTTGACAGGGCCTATAATTCACCCCTCCACTTT. This translates into CASSFDRAYNSPLHF.